The T cell receptor beta chain described here comes from a study of identical twins. cDNA molecules carried unique molecular identifiers, and template switching added a universal primer site. In TCRdb, the 5' RACE reads were re-called with MiXCR into one record per CDR3 protein. The data show approximately 670,000 distinct CDR3 sequences, approximately 6% seen once. This clonotype has ten or more counts. This sequence originates from a man younger than 35 in good health. Input material: naive T cells sorted from blood.

The CDR3 here is CASRFRDRNTDTQYF. CDR3 bases: TGTGCCAGCAGGTTTCGGGACCGGAACACAGATACGCAGTATTTT. The rearrangement joins TRBV11-2 to TRBJ2-3; D is tentatively TRBD1 or TRBD2 (5 bases each). From germline, CDR1 is SGHAT and CDR2 FQNNGV. The CDR3 covers 15 residues. V shed 6 bases and J shed 2 bases, with 15 bases lying between them.